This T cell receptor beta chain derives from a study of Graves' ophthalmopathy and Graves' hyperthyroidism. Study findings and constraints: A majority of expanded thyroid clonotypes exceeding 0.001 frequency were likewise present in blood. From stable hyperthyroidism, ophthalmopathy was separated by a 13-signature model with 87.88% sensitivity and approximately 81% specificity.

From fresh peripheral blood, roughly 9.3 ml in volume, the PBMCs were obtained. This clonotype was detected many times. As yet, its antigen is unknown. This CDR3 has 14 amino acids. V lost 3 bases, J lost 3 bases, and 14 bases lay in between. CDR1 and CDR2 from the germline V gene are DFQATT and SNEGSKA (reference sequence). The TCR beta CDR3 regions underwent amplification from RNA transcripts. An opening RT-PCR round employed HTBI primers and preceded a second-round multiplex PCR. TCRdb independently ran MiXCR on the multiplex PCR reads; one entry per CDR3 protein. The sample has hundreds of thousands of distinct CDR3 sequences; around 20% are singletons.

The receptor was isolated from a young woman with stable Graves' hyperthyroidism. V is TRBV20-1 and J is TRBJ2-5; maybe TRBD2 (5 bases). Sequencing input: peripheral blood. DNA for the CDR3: TGCAGTGCTAGTTTTCCGGGGATAAAAGAGACCCAGTACTTC. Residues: CSASFPGIKETQYF.